The clone carrying this T cell receptor (beta chain) showed up just once. TCRdb's table, derived via immunoSEQ multiplex PCR, lists solely in-frame clones and lacks some. This table holds about 99,000 clones, about 91% found once. These data come from a study of radiotherapy plus CTLA-4 blockade in lung cancer. CDR3 length equals 13 residues. CDR1 and CDR2 from the germline V gene are MNHNS and SASEGT. With 11 bases removed from V and 0 bases from J, the gap between germline ends came to 13 bases. The specimen comprised peripheral blood, sampled from a patient treated with radiotherapy plus ipilimumab. The genes are TRBV6-1 and TRBJ1-1, with D possibly matching TRBD1 (5 bases). The sequence was obtained from a human donor with non-small cell lung cancer that progressed on radiotherapy plus ipilimumab. The CDR3 sequence: CAAAGDMNTEAFF. The CDR3 region has the DNA TGTGCCGCGGCGGGGGATATGAACACTGAAGCTTTCTTT.